Shown below are 20 T cell receptor beta chains from a single sample sequenced in a study of blood T cell repertoires in COVID-19. TCRdb's table, derived via immunoSEQ multiplex PCR, lists solely in-frame clones and lacks some. The sample contains about 220,000 clones, approximately 80% of which appear only once. Source material: PBMCs or T cells enriched from blood (not recorded which). The origin of the receptors is a woman aged 55-75 years who had recovered from COVID-19.

The J gene is TRBJ2-1, the V gene TRBV2; 10 bases map to TRBD2. After removal of 5 bases from V and 4 bases from J, the junction contained 5 bases not matched to a gene. Germline CDR1 SNHLY, CDR2 FYNNEI. This CDR3 comprises 15 residues. The CDR3 DNA sequence: TGTGCCAGCAGTCTCTTAGCGGGGGGTTACAATGAGCAGTTCTTC. This sequence encodes CASSLLAGGYNEQFF.

This clone was observed a handful of times. This chain uses TRBV11-3 with TRBJ1-2; D is unresolved. Trimming cost V 2 bases and J 4 bases, with 5 bases left between them. Per the germline V gene, CDR1 is SGHNT and CDR2 is YENEEA. The length of the CDR3 is 12 residues. In nucleotides, the CDR3 is TGTGCCAGCAGCTTATCAGGCTATGGCTACACCTTC. It translates to CASSLSGYGYTF.

The genes are TRBV20-1 and TRBJ1-2; unclear D gene. Germline CDR1 reads DFQATT; CDR2 reads SNEGSKA (reference sequence). This CDR3 spans 12 amino acids. The V gene lost 3 bases and the J gene lost 7 bases, with 12 bases spanning the gap. In DNA, the CDR3 is TGCAGTGCTAGTTTAGCTGGAGGTGGCTACACCTTC. Its translation: CSASLAGGGYTF.

The rearrangement uses TRBV5-1 and TRBJ2-1; the D gene is possibly TRBD2 (5 bases). The CDR3 spans 15 residues. CDR1 is SGHRS, CDR2 YFSETQ, per germline. Deletions cut 0 bases from V and 3 bases from J, with 10 bases between. The CDR3 is CASSLGGGFYNEQFF. The DNA for the CDR3 is TGCGCCAGCAGCTTGGGAGGAGGCTTCTACAATGAGCAGTTCTTC.

In its sample, this clone was seen once. The CDR3 reads CASSQDTAGSPISYNEQFF. In DNA form, the CDR3 reads TGTGCCAGCAGCCAAGATACAGCGGGGAGCCCCATCTCCTACAATGAGCAGTTCTTC. The chain has TRBV3-1 (or the pseudogene TRBV3-2) and TRBJ2-1, with 7 bases that match TRBD2. This CDR3 is 19 amino acids long. CDR1 is LGHDT and CDR2 is YNNKEL in the germline V gene (reference sequence). The trim removed 0 bases at V and 0 bases at J, leaving 11 bases unmatched.

In its sample, this clone was seen a few times. The CDR3 loop reads CASSRRGGGTEAFF. CDR3 nucleotide sequence: TGTGCCAGCAGCCGCCGGGGAGGAGGGACTGAAGCTTTCTTT. The V and J genes are TRBV5-6 and TRBJ1-1; no definite D call. The CDR3 contains 14 residues. V lost 4 bases to trimming and J lost 5 bases, with 15 bases between them. Per the germline V gene, CDR1 is SGHDT and CDR2 is YYEEEE. Full variable domain (remainder filled in from reference TRBV5-6 and TRBJ1-1): DAGVTQSPTHLIKTRGQQVTLRCSPKSGHDTVSWYQQALGQGPQFIFQYYEEEERQRGNFPDRFSGHQFPNYSSELNVNALLLGDSALYLCASSRRGGGTEAFFGQGTRLTVV.

The chain joins TRBV9 to TRBJ2-5, with a weak D call TRBD1 (5 bases). Trimming stripped 4 bases from V and 1 base from J, with 14 bases between. The germline CDR1 and CDR2 sequences are SGDLS and YYNGEE. The CDR3 consists of 15 residues. CDR3 nucleotides: TGTGCCAGCAGCCTGAGTGCAGGGTCCCAAGAGACCCAGTACTTC. Amino acid sequence: CASSLSAGSQETQYF.

The gene calls are TRBV5-5 and TRBJ1-3, with D perhaps matching TRBD1 (6 bases). The CDR3 is 17 residues long. The V and J ends lost 5 bases and 0 bases respectively, with 18 bases between them. Per the germline V gene, CDR1 is SGHKS and CDR2 is YYEKEE (reference sequence). The CDR3 reads CASSWKPGHPSGNTIYF. The CDR3 nucleotides are TGTGCCAGCAGTTGGAAACCGGGACACCCCTCTGGAAACACCATATATTTT.

The rearrangement joins TRBV7-2 to TRBJ2-3, with D possibly TRBD1 on 6 matching bases. With 6 bases removed from V and 0 bases from J, the gap between germline ends came to 16 bases. CDR1 and CDR2 from the germline V gene are SGHTA and FQGNSA. This CDR3 contains 16 residues. CDR3 bases: TGTGCCAGCAGGCTGCAGTCAGGGGCGAGCACAGATACGCAGTATTTT. Translation gives CASRLQSGASTDTQYF.

This clone occurred once. V usage is TRBV7-2 and J usage is TRBJ2-5, with TRBD1 as a possible D gene (6 bases). Germline V gene data show CDR1 as SGHTA and CDR2 as FQGNSA. Trimming removed 5 bases from V and 4 bases from J, with 14 bases in between. This CDR3 has 14 residues. This CDR3 is CASSAGQTTETQYF. As DNA, the CDR3 is TGTGCCAGCAGCGCAGGACAGACCACAGAGACCCAGTACTTC.

The sample holds a few counts of this clone. V gene TRBV24-1 combines with J gene TRBJ1-2; 7 positions agree with TRBD1. The trim removed 9 bases at V and 4 bases at J, leaving 10 bases unmatched. This CDR3 region has 14 residues. Germline V gene lookup returns CDR1 KGHDR and CDR2 SFDVKD. CDR3 DNA sequence: TGTGCCACCGGGACAGCCCTGACCTCCTATGGCTACACCTTC. Translated: CATGTALTSYGYTF.

This clone appeared a single time. The chain links TRBV7-9 to TRBJ1-2; 7 bases are a match to TRBD1. This CDR3 region has 13 residues. Germline loops: CDR1 SEHNR, CDR2 FQNEAQ (reference sequence). V trimming: 4 bases; J trimming: 6 bases; junction bases outside the gene matches: 5. This chain's CDR3 is CASSSTGVNGYTF. DNA for the CDR3: TGTGCCAGCAGCTCCACAGGGGTTAATGGCTACACCTTC. Based on the CDR3 plus reference TRBV7-9 and TRBJ1-2, the full variable domain is DTGVSQNPRHKITKRGQNVTFRCDPISEHNRLYWYRQTLGQGPEFLTYFQNEAQLEKSRLLSDRFSAERPKGSFSTLEIQRTEQGDSAMYLCASSSTGVNGYTFGSGTRLTVV.

This clone was found once. V is TRBV3-1 (or the pseudogene TRBV3-2) and J is TRBJ1-2, with D perhaps matching TRBD1 (5 bases). This CDR3 is built from 13 residues. Trimming left V 4 bases short and J 2 bases short, with 8 bases between. CDR1 is LGHDT and CDR2 is YNNKEL in the germline V gene (reference sequence). CDR3 in DNA: TGTGCCAGCAGCCCGACAGCGAACTATGGCTACACCTTC. Encoded protein: CASSPTANYGYTF.

CDR3 in DNA: TGTGCCATCAGCGCTCTGTTGATCGGGACAGGGGGAGACGAGCAGTACTTC. Its translation is CAISALLIGTGGDEQYF. The V call is TRBV10-3, the J call TRBJ2-7; 11 bases match TRBD1. The CDR3 has 17 amino acids. The germline V gene encodes CDR1 ENHRY and CDR2 SYGVKD. J lost 5 bases, V lost 6 bases, and 15 bases had no gene match.

This clone was seen once. This chain uses TRBV5-1 with TRBJ2-1; perhaps TRBD2 as D (6 bases). Germline values: CDR1 SGHRS, CDR2 YFSETQ. This CDR3 has 17 amino acids. Trimming stripped 0 bases from V and 0 bases from J, with 13 bases between. The CDR3 sequence: CASSLVYRESSYNEQFF. In DNA, the CDR3 is TGCGCCAGCAGCTTGGTCTATCGGGAGAGCTCCTACAATGAGCAGTTCTTC. Full variable domain (missing parts from reference TRBV5-1 and TRBJ2-1): KAGVTQTPRYLIKTRGQQVTLSCSPISGHRSVSWYQQTPGQGLQFLFEYFSETQRNKGNFPGRFSGRQFSNSRSEMNVSTLELGDSALYLCASSLVYRESSYNEQFFGPGTRLTVL.

The V and J genes are TRBV28 and TRBJ2-7; no reliable D call. Germline lookup yields CDR1 MDHEN and CDR2 SYDVKM. This CDR3 spans 12 amino acids. V lost 5 bases, J lost 6 bases, and 11 bases lay in between. The CDR3, as DNA: TGTGCCAGCAGTCTCGGCCGCGGCGAGCAGTACTTC. It encodes CASSLGRGEQYF.

The chain recombines TRBV18 with TRBJ2-2, with 9 bases aligning to TRBD1. CDR3 length: 16 residues. Unmatched junction bases numbered 4, after V lost 1 base and J lost 4 bases. Germline CDR1 and CDR2: KGHSH and LQKENI. CDR3 region: CASSPRTGGPTGELFF. The CDR3 region has the DNA TGTGCCAGCTCACCACGAACAGGGGGCCCCACCGGGGAGCTGTTTTTT.

This clone was detected only a few times. The rearrangement links TRBV15 to TRBJ1-2, with TRBD1 matching over 10 bases. Germline V lookup: CDR1 LNHNV, CDR2 YYDKDF (reference sequence). The CDR3 extends over 18 amino acids. Trimming cost V 1 base and J 2 bases; bases outside gene matches: 10. The CDR3 DNA reads as TGTGCCACCAGCAGAGTCCGCCGGGACAGGGGAATGAACTATGGCTACACCTTC. It encodes CATSRVRRDRGMNYGYTF.

The chain couples TRBV5-1 to TRBJ2-5, with a possible D match to TRBD2 (5 bases). V lost 4 bases and J 2 bases, leaving 12 bases between the germline ends. This CDR3 comprises 14 residues. The germline gives CDR1 SGHRS, CDR2 YFSETQ. The CDR3 DNA is TGCGCCAGCAGCAGCGGACTGAGACAAGAGACCCAGTACTTC. Protein product: CASSSGLRQETQYF.

This chain links TRBV4-1 with TRBJ1-5; TRBD1 matches 7 bases. CDR1 MGHRA and CDR2 YSYEKL come from the germline V gene. After removal of 0 bases from V and 4 bases from J, the junction contained 6 bases not matched to a gene. CDR3 length: 16 amino acids. The CDR3 DNA sequence: TGCGCCAGCAGCCAAGAAACCGGGACAGTTAATCAGCCCCAGCATTTT. It is translated as CASSQETGTVNQPQHF.